These 12 T cell receptor beta chains were sequenced from one sample in a study of cytomegalovirus exposure and HLA in healthy donors. PCR used 60 Vbeta primers and 13 Jbeta primers. TCRdb keeps only in-frame clones here, not all; method: immunoSEQ multiplex PCR. Of roughly 140,000 clones listed, 80% were seen once; the top ten hold just over 4.5%. Sequences were obtained from PBMCs. These receptors all come from a man between 40 and 49 years old in good health and CMV-seronegative.

The chain couples TRBV29-1 to TRBJ1-2, with 9 bases that match TRBD1. The CDR3 sequence is 17 residues long. Germline CDR1 SQVTM, CDR2 ANQGSEA. Trimming at V came to 6 bases and at J to 2 bases, leaving 16 bases not matched to a gene. CDR3 bases: TGCAGCGTCCACATTATGGACAGGGGCTCTTCCAACTATGGCTACACCTTC. This codes for CSVHIMDRGSSNYGYTF.

A single count supports this clone. The chain recombines TRBV6-5 with TRBJ1-6, with TRBD1 as a possible D gene (6 bases). The length of the CDR3 is 15 residues. V was shortened by 2 bases and J by 7 bases, with 12 bases between the two germline ends. The germline gives CDR1 MNHEY, CDR2 SVGAGI. The CDR3: CASSYMGARNSPLHF. The DNA for the CDR3 is TGTGCCAGCAGTTACATGGGGGCCAGAAATTCACCCCTCCACTTT.

The chain has TRBV9 and TRBJ1-2; TRBD1 is a possible D gene (5 bases). The V and J ends lost 4 bases and 3 bases respectively, with 16 bases between them. The V gene's germline CDR1 is SGDLS and CDR2 YYNGEE. This CDR3 has 15 residues. As DNA, the CDR3 is TGTGCCAGCAGCTCCAGTCCAGGGAGGGACTATGGCTACACCTTC. Amino acids: CASSSSPGRDYGYTF. Complete variable domain (other parts from reference TRBV9 and TRBJ1-2): DSGVTQTPKHLITATGQRVTLRCSPRSGDLSVYWYQQSLDQGLQFLIQYYNGEERAKGNILERFSAQQFPDLHSELNLSSLELGDSALYFCASSSSPGRDYGYTFGSGTRLTVV.

Within the sample, this clone is medium-sized. The gene calls are TRBV5-1 and TRBJ1-1; 9 nucleotides line up with TRBD1. The CDR3 sequence is 15 residues long. J gave up 1 base and V 4 bases, and 5 bases lay outside the gene matches. Germline V gene lookup returns CDR1 SGHRS and CDR2 YFSETQ. CDR3 nucleotide sequence: TGCGCCAGCAGCACGGGACAGGGATCGAACACTGAAGCTTTCTTT. As protein: CASSTGQGSNTEAFF.

The rearrangement joins TRBV14 to TRBJ1-1; 7 bases line up with TRBD1. The V gene end was trimmed by 4 bases and the J gene end by 4 bases; junction bases not matched to a gene: 9. The CDR3 covers 15 residues. Germline V gene lookup returns CDR1 SGHDN and CDR2 FVKESK. CDR3 DNA sequence: TGTGCCAGCAGCCGCTACCAGGGGGTCAGCACTGAAGCTTTCTTT. Its protein product is CASSRYQGVSTEAFF.

The chain carries TRBV5-1 and TRBJ2-7; 7 positions agree with TRBD1. The germline V gene encodes CDR1 SGHRS and CDR2 YFSETQ. The junction had 8 bases not matched to a gene; V was cut back by 6 bases and J by 2 bases. The CDR3 consists of 14 residues. The CDR3 DNA reads as TGCGCCAGCATGCCAGGGACAGTTACCTACGAGCAGTACTTC. This codes for CASMPGTVTYEQYF.

J is TRBJ2-7 and V is TRBV11-2; D might be TRBD1 (6 bases). Germline assignment: CDR1 SGHAT and CDR2 FQNNGV. V lost 3 bases and J 7 bases, leaving 13 bases between the germline ends. There are 13 residues in the CDR3. The DNA of the CDR3 is TGTGCCAGCAGCTTCCAGGGGAGAGGGGAGCAGTACTTC. Translation: CASSFQGRGEQYF.

The chain joins TRBV16 to TRBJ1-1, with a tentative D call TRBD1 (6 bases). The CDR3 is 13 residues long. V lost 4 bases to trimming and J lost 3 bases, with 9 bases between them. The germline V gene has CDR1 KGHSY and CDR2 FQNENV. The CDR3 nucleotides are TGTGCCAGCAGCCCCGGACAGCACACTGAAGCTTTCTTT. Its translation: CASSPGQHTEAFF.

The rearrangement links TRBV6-5 to TRBJ1-2; tentatively, D is TRBD1 (5 bases). Between the trimmed V and J ends, which lost 6 bases and 4 bases, there was a span of 12 bases. Germline V gene lookup returns CDR1 MNHEY and CDR2 SVGAGI. The CDR3 runs to 13 residues. The CDR3 reads CASRVTASYGYTF. The CDR3 DNA follows: TGTGCCAGCAGGGTGACAGCAAGCTATGGCTACACCTTC.

The rearrangement uses TRBV21-1 and TRBJ2-7; the table assigns TRBD1, which was not confirmed against the DNA. TRBV21-1 is termed a pseudogene. CDR3 length equals 15 residues. The CDR3 bases are TGTGCCAGCAGCAAAGTAAGGACAGGGGGCTACGAGCAGTACTTC. Translated, it gives CASSKVRTGGYEQYF.

V is TRBV4-1 and J is TRBJ1-3; 8 nucleotides line up with TRBD1. The length of the CDR3 is 17 residues. Germline V gene sequence: CDR1 MGHRA, CDR2 YSYEKL. Germline trimming cut 0 bases from V and 7 bases from J; bases unmatched to any gene: 11. This chain's CDR3 is CASSQEGSAQGGNTIYF. The CDR3, as DNA: TGCGCCAGCAGCCAAGAGGGTTCTGCACAGGGGGGGAACACCATATATTTT.

This clone has a single count. The V gene is TRBV7-3, the J gene TRBJ1-5, with a tentative D call TRBD1 (5 bases). Trimming pared 8 bases from V and 6 bases from J, leaving 14 bases between. Germline-derived CDR1 and CDR2 are SGHTA and FQGTGA. The CDR3 loop spans 13 amino acids. The CDR3 reads CASGPGYGQPQHF. The CDR3 region has the DNA TGTGCCAGCGGACCAGGGTACGGTCAGCCCCAGCATTTT.